This T cell receptor (beta chain) was observed in a study of regulatory T cells in long-lasting Graves disease. The ends lost 2 bases at V and 5 bases at J; junction bases unmatched: 8. The germline CDR1 and CDR2 sequences are MNHEY and SVGEGT. This CDR3 comprises 16 residues. Arm-PCR of CDR3 regions with iRepertoire HTBI primers generated TCR beta libraries. TCRdb used MiXCR to reprocess the multiplex PCR reads, holding one entry per CDR3 protein. Of around 400,000 distinct CDR3 sequences in the sample, about 15% were seen once. Regarding time point: newly diagnosed GD, antithyroid drugs for less than 3 months. Scientists built the TCR library using RNA that was extracted from PBMCs. This sample was shared with a second study, whose subject was T cells in Graves' hyperthyroidism and ophthalmopathy.

The source is a middle-aged woman with Graves disease. Specimen: peripheral blood mononuclear cells (PBMCs), collected at new diagnosis, from a patient treated with antithyroid drugs. This chain links TRBV6-2 or TRBV6-3 with TRBJ1-4; 7 bases map to TRBD1. The CDR3 bases are TGTGCCAGCAGTTACACTCGACAGGGCCCAAATGAAAAACTGTTTTTT. It is translated as CASSYTRQGPNEKLFF.